The rows below give T cell receptor beta chains drawn from one sample of a study of beta chain features in type 1 diabetes. Generated by immunoSEQ multiplex PCR, the TCRdb table keeps only in-frame clones and is missing some. This sample has 120,000 or so clones, with 17% found just once. The specimen was central memory CD4+ T cells from blood. Receptors were obtained from a man between 18 and 35 years old with type 1 diabetes. Each CDR3 is given with its conserved first and last residue. A D gene is named only where the DNA matches it firmly. Not every row has a clone size; where given, it reads once, few, many or a size class.

- | TRBD2 | TRBJ2-7 | TRBV5-1 | CASSLLGNSGMQYF | TGCGCCAGCAGCTTGCTTGGGAATAGCGGGATGCAGTACTTC
- | - | TRBJ2-3 | TRBV7-9 | CASSHNTMPDTQYF | TGTGCCAGCAGCCACAACACAATGCCAGATACGCAGTATTTT
few | - | TRBJ2-1 | TRBV7-2 | CASSFSLPSYNEQFF | TGTGCCAGCAGCTTTAGTCTTCCCTCCTACAATGAGCAGTTCTTC
- | TRBD1 | TRBJ1-4 | TRBV11-2 | CASSTGQGNNEKLFF | TGTGCCAGCAGCACGGGACAGGGAAATAACGAAAAACTGTTTTTT
- | - | TRBJ1-1 | TRBV9 | CASSVDGGTEAFF | TGTGCCAGCAGCGTAGATGGAGGCACTGAAGCTTTCTTT
few | - | TRBJ2-1 | TRBV4-1 | CASFERGEQFF | TGCGCCAGCTTCGAGAGGGGTGAGCAGTTCTTC
many | - | TRBJ2-1 | TRBV11-2 | CASSSFHQEPNEQFF | TGTGCCAGCAGCTCCTTCCACCAAGAGCCGAATGAGCAGTTCTTC
- | - | TRBJ2-1 | TRBV6-1 | CASSESNPQLDEQFF | TGTGCCAGCAGTGAATCTAACCCCCAGCTGGATGAGCAGTTCTTC
few | TRBD1 | TRBJ1-1 | TRBV29-1 | CSVGQGADRTAFF | TGCAGCGTTGGTCAGGGGGCAGATAGGACAGCTTTCTTT
- | - | TRBJ2-1 | TRBV7-7 | CASSFGAYNEQFF | TGTGCTAGCAGCTTCGGGGCCTACAATGAGCAGTTCTTC
- | TRBD1 | TRBJ2-3 | TRBV29-1 | CSVDGGQGQDTQYF | TGCAGCGTTGATGGGGGACAGGGGCAAGATACGCAGTATTTT
- | TRBD2 | TRBJ2-1 | TRBV5-1 | CASSLATGGGSYNEQFF | TGCGCCAGCAGCTTGGCCACGGGAGGGGGTTCCTACAATGAGCAGTTCTTC
few | - | TRBJ2-7 | TRBV9 | CASSVDVGYGYEQYF | TGTGCCAGCAGCGTAGATGTGGGATACGGGTACGAGCAGTACTTC
- | - | TRBJ2-3 | TRBV5-1 | CASSLETIQSTDTQYF | TGCGCCAGCAGCCTCGAGACAATACAGTCCACAGATACGCAGTATTTT
few | TRBD1 | TRBJ2-7 | TRBV28 | CASSGQGFVYEQYF | TGTGCCAGCAGTGGACAGGGGTTTGTCTACGAGCAGTACTTC
few | - | TRBJ1-5 | TRBV29-1 | CSAAVSEGQPQHF | TGCAGCGCCGCTGTCAGCGAGGGTCAGCCCCAGCATTTT
- | TRBD1 | TRBJ1-1 | TRBV29-1 | CSVVGGQGATEAFF | TGCAGCGTTGTGGGCGGACAGGGGGCCACTGAAGCTTTCTTT
few | - | TRBJ2-2 | TRBV28 | CASSFPGAYGNGELFF | TGTGCCAGCAGTTTCCCAGGGGCCTACGGGAACGGGGAGCTGTTTTTT
- | - | TRBJ2-2 | TRBV15 | CATSSHLGTGELFF | TGTGCCACCAGCAGCCATCTGGGGACCGGGGAGCTGTTTTTT